Listed below are T cell receptor beta chains from one sample, sequenced in a study of radiotherapy plus CTLA-4 blockade in lung cancer. Data came from immunoSEQ multiplex PCR; TCRdb stores just in-frame clones and leaves some out. The table includes about 45,000 clones, approximately 70% detected once. The sample in question was peripheral blood, obtained from a patient treated with radiotherapy plus ipilimumab. Every receptor here comes from a human donor with non-small cell lung cancer who had a complete response to radiotherapy plus ipilimumab. CDR3s leave out the opening cysteine and the closing phenylalanine or tryptophan. The order of the fields is V gene, CDR3 length, J gene, CDR3 protein.

>TRBV19|13|TRBJ2-2
ASSIEEGSTGELF
>TRBV4-3|11|TRBJ1-2
ASSPTLSYGYT
>TRBV27|17|TRBJ2-7
ASSPIPGGSGGARYEQY
>TRBV10-3|12|TRBJ1-3
AISAPSAGNTIY
>TRBV29-1|13|TRBJ2-3
SVDGAGGGTDTQY
>TRBV28|13|TRBJ2-1
ASSPTSGRGNEQF
>TRBV5-4|17|TRBJ2-6
ASRWGETSLSSGANVLT
>TRBV7-6|16|TRBJ2-1
ASSLRTSGLSSYNEQF
>TRBV21-1|15|TRBJ2-7
ASSRPDRDRGYYEQY
>TRBV5-1|12|TRBJ1-1
ASSEFQGVSEAF
>TRBV2|13|TRBJ2-5
ASSASGVDQETQY
>TRBV19|11|TRBJ2-3
ASSMATTDTQY
>TRBV18|13|TRBJ2-7
ASSPALGAAYEQY
>TRBV6-5|12|TRBJ2-7
ASSPRGEGYEQY
>TRBV19|13|TRBJ2-2
ASSIRQGGTGELF
>TRBV5-1|12|TRBJ1-1
ASRLQGANTEAF
>TRBV6-1|11|TRBJ2-5
ASGSLGGETQY
>TRBV6-6|10|TRBJ1-2
ASSYPGGGYT
>TRBV29-1|10|TRBJ1-1
SAQYMNTEAF
>TRBV7-6|13|TRBJ2-7
ASSLNAGEPYEQY
>TRBV18|12|TRBJ1-2
ASSPGGGAHGYT
>TRBV7-2|13|TRBJ1-1
ASSTTGRPNTEAF
>TRBV5-1|12|TRBJ2-1
ASSLGSSFNEQF
>TRBV4-3|13|TRBJ2-7
ASSQDRGITYEQY
>TRBV28|13|TRBJ1-4
ASSLSGQGNEKLF
>TRBV6-1|12|TRBJ2-1
ASTFGLTDNEQF
>TRBV7-2|13|TRBJ2-3
ASSPPARDSETQY
>TRBV5-4|10|TRBJ2-5
ASSLVQETQY
>TRBV9|12|TRBJ2-1
ASSALSGSNEQF
>TRBV28|12|TRBJ1-1
ASSLLAQSTEAF
>TRBV5-1|15|TRBJ2-7
ASSAHRGDSSPYEQY
>TRBV27|16|TRBJ2-7
ASSLRIQAAGSHYEQY
>TRBV2|12|TRBJ1-2
ASSGTVSPTGYT
>TRBV7-2|12|TRBJ1-5
ASSPTGDNQPQH
>TRBV29-1|12|TRBJ2-1
SVVSGGPYNEQF
>TRBV5-1|12|TRBJ2-1
ASSLGQGNNEQF
>TRBV5-8|15|TRBJ2-3
ASSFHVAGGGTDTQY
>TRBV5-1|12|.
ASSIQGLNNEQY
>TRBV10-3|13|TRBJ2-1
AISESGLAANEQF
>TRBV27|15|TRBJ2-7
ASSFSYPGQGLYEQY
>TRBV19|14|TRBJ1-1
ASSPGTGYFFTEAF
>TRBV14|13|TRBJ1-4
ASSSDRGIYEKLL
>TRBV6-6|8|TRBJ1-2
ATESSGYT
>TRBV21-1|17|TRBJ2-3
ASSKVCILAGVGTDTQY
>TRBV19|14|TRBJ2-5
ASSIGNSGGTQAQY
>TRBV29-1|14|TRBJ2-6
SVDKGLSSGANVLT
>TRBV7-9|13|TRBJ2-7
ASSSTSGRRYEQY
>TRBV27|12|TRBJ1-1
ASRMTGGNTEAF